The 23 T cell receptor beta chains below were found in one sample sequenced in a study of beta chain features in type 1 diabetes. Expressed TCRB transcripts were sequenced because the entire RNA isolate underwent reverse transcription. The data were produced by immunoSEQ multiplex PCR, yet TCRdb's version contains in-frame clones alone and is incomplete. The sample consists of 600,000 to 650,000 clones, 15% to 17% of them appearing once. The material sequenced was naive CD4+ T cells from blood. The receptor set was obtained from a man aged 18 to 35 in good health.

The V and J genes are TRBV28 and TRBJ2-3; D possibly corresponds to TRBD1 (6 bases). CDR1 and CDR2 from the germline V gene are MDHEN and SYDVKM. The CDR3 consists of 14 residues. V lost 7 bases to trimming and J lost 2 bases, with 13 bases between them. CDR3 sequence reads: CASIWGQNTDTQYF. The CDR3 DNA follows: TGTGCCAGCATTTGGGGACAAAACACAGATACGCAGTATTTT. Together with reference TRBV28 and TRBJ2-3, the CDR3 gives the full variable domain: DVKVTQSSRYLVKRTGEKVFLECVQDMDHENMFWYRQDPGLGLRLIYFSYDVKMKEKGDIPEGYSVSREKKERFSLILESASTNQTSMYLCASIWGQNTDTQYFGPGTRLTVL.

The rearrangement uses TRBV5-1 and TRBJ2-1; D possibly uses TRBD1 or TRBD2 (6 bases each). Germline values: CDR1 SGHRS, CDR2 YFSETQ. V lost 6 bases and J 3 bases, leaving 22 bases between the germline ends. CDR3 length equals 17 residues. The CDR3 DNA sequence: TGCGCCAGCAAGGCCACTTCGGGGGCCTCCTTCTACAATGAGCAGTTCTTC. Translation: CASKATSGASFYNEQFF.

The rearrangement joins TRBV2 to TRBJ2-5, with D unresolved. CDR3 length: 13 residues. V lost 1 base, J lost 4 bases, and 7 bases lay in between. Germline values: CDR1 SNHLY, CDR2 FYNNEI. CDR3 sequence (DNA): TGTGCCAGCAGTGAAGTAGCCGCAGAGACCCAGTACTTC. Protein product: CASSEVAAETQYF. Using reference TRBV2 and TRBJ2-5 for the parts outside the CDR3, the full variable domain is EPEVTQTPSHQVTQMGQEVILRCVPISNHLYFYWYRQILGQKVEFLVSFYNNEISEKSEIFDDQFSVERPDGSNFTLKIRSTKLEDSAMYFCASSEVAAETQYFGPGTRLLVL.

This clone has more than one count but fewer than ten. V usage is TRBV11-2 and J usage is TRBJ2-1; TRBD1 might be the D (6 bases). Trimming left V 5 bases short and J 2 bases short, with 13 bases between. This CDR3 comprises 15 residues. Germline lookup yields CDR1 SGHAT and CDR2 FQNNGV. As DNA, the CDR3 is TGTGCCAGCAGCCCACGCTGGGGGCCCTACAATGAGCAGTTCTTC. It is translated as CASSPRWGPYNEQFF.

Details on this clone: The sample carries other DNA sequences with the same CDR3. V and J are TRBV5-6 and TRBJ1-5; D call uncertain. The germline V gene has CDR1 SGHDT and CDR2 YYEEEE. The length of the CDR3 is 13 residues. V was trimmed by 0 bases and J by 5 bases, leaving 6 bases between them. The CDR3 sequence is CASSLGGDQPQHF. CDR3 sequence (DNA): TGTGCCAGCAGCTTGGGAGGAGATCAGCCCCAGCATTTT.

This clone was recorded a few times. The V call is TRBV10-3, the J call TRBJ2-7; 11 nucleotides align to TRBD1. Trimming cost V 3 bases and J 2 bases; bases outside gene matches: 6. This CDR3 region has 16 residues. Per the germline V gene, CDR1 is ENHRY and CDR2 is SYGVKD. CDR3 amino acids: CAISERGQGGTYEQYF. CDR3 DNA: TGTGCCATCAGTGAACGGGGACAGGGGGGGACCTACGAGCAGTACTTC.

In this sample, this clone turned up a few times. V and J are TRBV6-1 and TRBJ1-5; 7 positions agree with TRBD1. Germline-derived CDR1 and CDR2 are MNHNS and SASEGT. The CDR3 has 14 residues. The V segment lost 7 bases and the J segment 7 bases; nucleotides outside the gene matches: 10. Here the CDR3 DNA reads TGTGCCAGCAACCCGACAGGGCAGATCCAGCCCCAGCATTTT. This encodes CASNPTGQIQPQHF.

This clone has a handful of counts. J is TRBJ2-2 and V is TRBV19, with 12 nucleotides matching TRBD2. CDR1 and CDR2 from the germline V gene are LNHDA and SQIVND (reference sequence). The CDR3 is made up of 16 amino acids. The V segment lost 9 bases and the J segment 7 bases; nucleotides outside the gene matches: 12. The CDR3 sequence is CASRPETSGRGGELFF. The CDR3 DNA reads as TGTGCCAGCCGCCCAGAGACTAGCGGGAGAGGCGGGGAGCTGTTTTTT. The variable domain in full, with the rest retrieved from reference TRBV19 and TRBJ2-2, is DGGITQSPKYLFRKEGQNVTLSCEQNLNHDAMYWYRQDPGQGLRLIYYSQIVNDFQKGDIAEGYSVSREKKESFPLTVTSAQKNPTAFYLCASRPETSGRGGELFFGEGSRLTVL.

This clone was recorded a few times. Other DNA sequences from this sample encode an identical CDR3 as well. V and J are TRBV5-1 and TRBJ2-1, with TRBD2 matching over 8 bases. The V segment lost 0 bases and the J segment 0 bases; nucleotides outside the gene matches: 2. CDR1 is SGHRS and CDR2 is YFSETQ in the germline V gene. This CDR3 has 16 amino acids. The CDR3 nucleotides read TGCGCCAGCAGCTTGGGAGGGACTAGCTCCTACAATGAGCAGTTCTTC. The encoded protein is CASSLGGTSSYNEQFF. The full variable domain, its missing parts supplied by reference TRBV5-1 and TRBJ2-1, is KAGVTQTPRYLIKTRGQQVTLSCSPISGHRSVSWYQQTPGQGLQFLFEYFSETQRNKGNFPGRFSGRQFSNSRSEMNVSTLELGDSALYLCASSLGGTSSYNEQFFGPGTRLTVL.

A few counts support this clone. The V and J genes are TRBV28 and TRBJ2-7; 7 bases line up with TRBD1. Germline trimming cut 5 bases from V and 2 bases from J; bases unmatched to any gene: 9. From germline, CDR1 is MDHEN and CDR2 SYDVKM. The CDR3 loop spans 15 amino acids. The CDR3 DNA follows: TGTGCCAGCAGTCCCTCTGGCAGGGGGACCTACGAGCAGTACTTC. This encodes CASSPSGRGTYEQYF. Based on the CDR3 plus reference TRBV28 and TRBJ2-7, the full variable domain is DVKVTQSSRYLVKRTGEKVFLECVQDMDHENMFWYRQDPGLGLRLIYFSYDVKMKEKGDIPEGYSVSREKKERFSLILESASTNQTSMYLCASSPSGRGTYEQYFGPGTRLTVT.

The chain employs TRBV7-2 and TRBJ2-3; 7 bases are shared with TRBD1. V was clipped by 5 bases and J by 0 bases; unmatched bases: 14. The CDR3 is made up of 18 amino acids. CDR1 and CDR2 (germline): SGHTA, FQGNSA. The CDR3 loop is CASSTLNRGLLSTDTQYF. The CDR3 DNA reads as TGTGCCAGCAGCACCCTAAACAGGGGTCTGCTGAGCACAGATACGCAGTATTTT.

This clone has a handful of counts. This sequence joins TRBV30 and TRBJ2-2; no clear D gene. Between the trimmed V and J ends, which lost 3 bases and 8 bases, there was a span of 4 bases. The CDR3 runs to 10 residues. Germline assignment: CDR1 GTSNPN and CDR2 SVGIG (reference sequence). The CDR3 sequence: CAWSLGELFF. CDR3 coding DNA: TGTGCCTGGAGCTTGGGGGAGCTGTTTTTT.

The V gene is TRBV10-3, the J gene TRBJ1-1; 10 bases fit TRBD1. This CDR3 region has 14 residues. CDR1 and CDR2 (germline): ENHRY, SYGVKD. V lost 4 bases and J lost 5; bases outside the gene matches: 4. This chain's CDR3 is CAISGTGGSTEAFF. The CDR3 bases are TGTGCCATCAGTGGGACAGGGGGTTCAACTGAAGCTTTCTTT.

The V and J genes are TRBV7-2 and TRBJ2-7; 9 nucleotides agree with TRBD1. This CDR3 has 15 residues. Per germline, CDR1 SGHTA and CDR2 FQGNSA. V lost 5 bases, J lost 0 bases, and 5 bases stayed unmatched. Here the CDR3 reads CASSDRDRDSYEQYF. CDR3 nucleotide sequence: TGTGCCAGCAGCGACCGGGACAGGGACTCCTACGAGCAGTACTTC.

V gene TRBV2 combines with J gene TRBJ2-1; 13 nucleotides match TRBD2. Germline V lookup: CDR1 SNHLY, CDR2 FYNNEI. J lost 10 bases, V lost 7 bases, and 4 bases had no gene match. The CDR3 runs to 13 residues. The CDR3 sequence: CASIGLAGVEQFF. The CDR3 nucleotides are TGTGCCAGCATTGGACTAGCGGGGGTGGAGCAGTTCTTC.

This clone appeared a few times. The genes are TRBV7-2 and TRBJ1-1, with D unclear. The CDR3 covers 13 residues. Trimming stripped 5 bases from V and 1 base from J, with 8 bases between. The V gene's germline CDR1 is SGHTA and CDR2 FQGNSA. CDR3 loop: CASSKQRNTEAFF. The CDR3 DNA reads as TGTGCCAGCAGCAAACAGCGGAACACTGAAGCTTTCTTT.

V usage is TRBV5-4 and J usage is TRBJ2-1, with 8 positions matching TRBD1. The CDR3 extends over 14 amino acids. In germline, CDR1 is SGHNT, CDR2 YYREEE (reference sequence). With V trimmed by 4 bases and J by 7 bases, 7 bases remained unmatched. CDR3: CASSLPGGSNEQFF. The CDR3 coding sequence is TGTGCCAGCAGCCTCCCAGGGGGCTCGAATGAGCAGTTCTTC.

The chain links TRBV25-1 to TRBJ1-1; 7 bases map to TRBD1. CDR1 is MGHDK, CDR2 SYGVNS, per germline. The V segment lost 2 bases and the J segment 10 bases; nucleotides outside the gene matches: 7. The CDR3 has 13 amino acids. Here the CDR3 reads CASSEPGQARAFF. The CDR3 nucleotides are TGTGCCAGCAGTGAACCCGGACAGGCTAGAGCTTTCTTT. The full variable domain, rest sourced from reference TRBV25-1 and TRBJ1-1, is EADIYQTPRYLVIGTGKKITLECSQTMGHDKMYWYQQDPGMELHLIHYSYGVNSTEKGDLSSESTVSRIRTEHFPLTLESARPSHTSQYLCASSEPGQARAFFGQGTRLTVV.

This chain connects TRBV28 to TRBJ2-1; D not certain. Germline V gives CDR1 MDHEN, CDR2 SYDVKM. This CDR3 comprises 11 residues. Trimming shortened V by 2 bases and J by 9 bases, and 5 bases separated the two germline ends. The CDR3 nucleotides are TGTGCCAGCAGTTTAATGGGTGAGCAGTTCTTC. The encoded protein is CASSLMGEQFF.

The chain uses TRBV28 and TRBJ2-3, with D uncertain. Germline CDR1 MDHEN, CDR2 SYDVKM. This CDR3 region has 13 residues. Deletions cut 11 bases from V and 1 base from J, with 13 bases between. The DNA of the CDR3 is TGTGCCCTAGGCACTTCGGGCACAGATACGCAGTATTTT. It encodes CALGTSGTDTQYF.

The chain employs TRBV18 and TRBJ1-2, with TRBD1 as a possible D gene (5 bases). Germline CDR1 KGHSH, CDR2 LQKENI. The CDR3 loop spans 14 amino acids. V was trimmed by 2 bases and J by 4 bases, leaving 11 bases between them. CDR3 loop: CASSPGALAYGYTF. CDR3 nucleotides: TGTGCCAGCTCACCAGGGGCCCTAGCCTATGGCTACACCTTC. Complete variable domain (other parts from reference TRBV18 and TRBJ1-2): NAGVMQNPRHLVRRRGQEARLRCSPMKGHSHVYWYRQLPEEGLKFMVYLQKENIIDESGMPKERFSAEFPKEGPSILRIQQVVRGDSAAYFCASSPGALAYGYTFGSGTRLTVV.

This clone was seen more than once but under ten times. The chain is built from TRBV5-1 and TRBJ2-7, with TRBD1 identical over 8 bases. V lost 6 bases and J lost 6; bases outside the gene matches: 17. Per the germline V gene, CDR1 is SGHRS and CDR2 is YFSETQ. This CDR3 comprises 16 residues. Here the CDR3 reads CASTGTGGILPGEQYF. Here the CDR3 DNA reads TGCGCCAGCACCGGAACAGGGGGAATATTGCCCGGCGAGCAGTACTTC.

CDR3 sequence: CASSRAGPQETQYF. The CDR3 region has the DNA TGTGCCAGCAGCCGGGCGGGGCCTCAAGAGACCCAGTACTTC. The chain employs TRBV5-4 and TRBJ2-5; a weak D match, TRBD2 (6 bases). The germline CDR1 and CDR2 sequences are SGHNT and YYREEE (reference sequence). CDR3 size: 14 residues. V was shortened by 4 bases and J by 2 bases, with 12 bases between the two germline ends. Complete variable domain (other parts from reference TRBV5-4 and TRBJ2-5): ETGVTQSPTHLIKTRGQQVTLRCSSQSGHNTVSWYQQALGQGPQFIFQYYREEENGRGNFPPRFSGLQFPNYSSELNVNALELDDSALYLCASSRAGPQETQYFGPGTRLLVL.